This entry features one T cell receptor beta chain sequence. These data belong to a study of blood T cell repertoires in COVID-19. Background on the study: Samples came from the United States, Italy and Spain, spanning acute and convalescent COVID-19. T cells, B-cell-depleted T cells, or PBMCs supplied cDNA or gDNA.

The germline V gene has CDR1 SGHTA and CDR2 FQGNSA. CDR3 length: 14 residues. V lost 2 bases, J lost 5 bases, and 2 bases stayed unmatched. Participants were aged about 18 to 90 years, lived in around 22 US areas, and enrolled virtually. Cohorts were based on clinical histories the participants reported. Here immunoSEQ multiplex PCR was the method, and the copy in TCRdb shows in-frame clones only, minus some. The sample contains 100,000 to 150,000 clones, roughly four fifths of which appear only once. The sequencing sample was made of PBMCs or T cells enriched from blood (not recorded which). The receptor's source is a man between 35 and 55 years old with acute COVID-19. The gene calls are TRBV7-2 and TRBJ2-7; TRBD2 aligns across 11 bases. The CDR3 loop reads CASSLTSGRNEQYF. In nucleotides, the CDR3 is TGTGCCAGCAGCTTAACTAGCGGGAGAAACGAGCAGTACTTC.